In this sample, the clone carrying this T cell receptor beta chain turned up once. The antigen is undetermined. Sequencing targeted expressed TCRB transcripts, as all isolated RNA had been reverse transcribed. Repertoires were generated with immunoSEQ multiplex PCR, while TCRdb's copy carries only in-frame clones and drops some. The top ten hold approximately 0.93% of the sample, which has 250,000 to 300,000 clones, 8% seen once. The trim removed 5 bases at V and 1 base at J, leaving 7 bases unmatched. The CDR3 covers 16 residues. The germline V gene encodes CDR1 LGHNA and CDR2 YNFKEQ. Sorting of CD4+ naive, central memory, regulatory and stem cell-like memory cells was performed via CD45RO/CCR7/CD25/CD127/CD95/CD27. These data come from a study of beta chain features in type 1 diabetes. For the study at large: Sorted cells numbering some 110,000,000 were examined across all samples. Notes on the study in general: High TCR expression in some cells could lead to their over-representation in cDNA sequencing. Shorter TCRB CDR3s, moderately but significantly so, marked every one of the four CD4+ subsets in Type 1 diabetes patients.

The genes are TRBV4-2 and TRBJ2-5, with 10 bases that match TRBD1. Sequencing input: central memory CD4+ T cells from blood. The clonotype comes from a woman under 30 in good health. The CDR3 DNA reads as TGTGCCAGCAGCTCCCCGGGACAGGGGAGCCAAGAGACCCAGTACTTC. Its translation: CASSSPGQGSQETQYF.